The T cell receptor beta chain under discussion was sequenced for a study of blood T cell repertoires in COVID-19. The protocol was immunoSEQ multiplex PCR, while the TCRdb copy is restricted to in-frame clones and leaves out a portion. The table includes about 110,000 clones, around 82% detected once. The clonotype comes from a human donor in a cohort sampled during active or convalescent COVID-19. The sequenced sample consisted of peripheral blood.

In DNA form, the CDR3 reads TGTGCCAGCAGTTTAACAGGGCGCTATGGCTACACCTTC. This sequence encodes CASSLTGRYGYTF. The chain has TRBV28 and TRBJ1-2; D perhaps matches TRBD1 (6 bases). The V gene lost 2 bases and the J gene lost 4 bases, with 8 bases spanning the gap. Germline V gene lookup returns CDR1 MDHEN and CDR2 SYDVKM. This CDR3 has 13 amino acids.